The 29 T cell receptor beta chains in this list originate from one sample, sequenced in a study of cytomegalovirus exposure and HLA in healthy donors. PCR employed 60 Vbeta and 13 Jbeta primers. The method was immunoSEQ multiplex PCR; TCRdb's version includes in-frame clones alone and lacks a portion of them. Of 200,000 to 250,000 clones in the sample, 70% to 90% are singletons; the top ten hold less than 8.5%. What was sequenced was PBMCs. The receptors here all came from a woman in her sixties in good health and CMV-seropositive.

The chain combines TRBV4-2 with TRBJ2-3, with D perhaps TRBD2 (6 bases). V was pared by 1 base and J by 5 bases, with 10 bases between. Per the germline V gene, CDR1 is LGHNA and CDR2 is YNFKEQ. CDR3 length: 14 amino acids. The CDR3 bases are TGTGCCAGCAGCCAAGCTTTGGGGGGAGATACGCAGTATTTT. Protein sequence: CASSQALGGDTQYF.

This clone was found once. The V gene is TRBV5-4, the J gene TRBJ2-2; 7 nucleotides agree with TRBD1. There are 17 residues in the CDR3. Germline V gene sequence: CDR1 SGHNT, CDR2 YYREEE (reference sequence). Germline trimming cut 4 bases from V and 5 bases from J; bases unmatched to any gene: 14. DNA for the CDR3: TGTGCCAGCAGCAAGGGACAGCAAAACCCGGGGACCGGGGAGCTGTTTTTT. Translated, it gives CASSKGQQNPGTGELFF.

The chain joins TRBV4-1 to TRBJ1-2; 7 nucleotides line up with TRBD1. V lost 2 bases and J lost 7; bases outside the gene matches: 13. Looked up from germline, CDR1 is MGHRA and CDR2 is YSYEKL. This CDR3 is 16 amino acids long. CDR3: CASSQPRTGPFGGYTF. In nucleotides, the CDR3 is TGCGCCAGCAGCCAACCCCGGACAGGTCCCTTCGGTGGCTACACCTTC.

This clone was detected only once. DNA for the CDR3: TGTGCCAGCAGTCCTAGTGCACTACCCACAGATACGCAGTATTTT. Residues: CASSPSALPTDTQYF. V and J are TRBV27 and TRBJ2-3; D is unresolved. Trimming cost V 5 bases and J 2 bases, with 14 bases left between them. CDR3 length: 15 residues. The germline V gene encodes CDR1 MNHEY and CDR2 SMNVEV (reference sequence).

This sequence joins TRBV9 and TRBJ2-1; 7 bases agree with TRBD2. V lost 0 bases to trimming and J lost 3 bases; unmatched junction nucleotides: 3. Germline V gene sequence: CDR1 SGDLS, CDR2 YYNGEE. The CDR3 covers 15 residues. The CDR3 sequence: CASSVVGGSYNEQFF. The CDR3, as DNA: TGTGCCAGCAGCGTAGTTGGCGGGAGCTACAATGAGCAGTTCTTC.

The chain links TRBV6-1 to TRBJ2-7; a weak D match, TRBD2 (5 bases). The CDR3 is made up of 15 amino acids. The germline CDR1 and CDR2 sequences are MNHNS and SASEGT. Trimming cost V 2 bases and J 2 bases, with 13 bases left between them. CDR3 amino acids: CASSESPAAPYEQYF. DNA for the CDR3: TGTGCCAGCAGTGAATCCCCAGCGGCCCCCTACGAGCAGTACTTC.

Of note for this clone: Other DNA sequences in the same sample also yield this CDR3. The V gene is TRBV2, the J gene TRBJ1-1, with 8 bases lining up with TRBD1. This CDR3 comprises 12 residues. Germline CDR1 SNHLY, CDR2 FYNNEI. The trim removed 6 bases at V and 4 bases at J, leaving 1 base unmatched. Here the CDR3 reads CASRDRVTEAFF. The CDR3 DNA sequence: TGTGCCAGCAGGGACAGGGTCACTGAAGCTTTCTTT.

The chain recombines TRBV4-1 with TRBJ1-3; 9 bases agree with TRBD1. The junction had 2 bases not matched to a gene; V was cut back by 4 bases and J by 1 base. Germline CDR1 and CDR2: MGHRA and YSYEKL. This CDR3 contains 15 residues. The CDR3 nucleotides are TGCGCCAGCAGCCGCGGGACAGGGTCTGGAAACACCATATATTTT. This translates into CASSRGTGSGNTIYF.

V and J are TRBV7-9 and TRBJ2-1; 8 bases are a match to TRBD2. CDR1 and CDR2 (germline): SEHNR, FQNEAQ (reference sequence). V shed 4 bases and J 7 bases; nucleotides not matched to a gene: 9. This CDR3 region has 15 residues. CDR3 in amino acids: CASSSTAGVDNEQFF. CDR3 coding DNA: TGTGCCAGCAGCTCCACAGCGGGAGTAGATAATGAGCAGTTCTTC.

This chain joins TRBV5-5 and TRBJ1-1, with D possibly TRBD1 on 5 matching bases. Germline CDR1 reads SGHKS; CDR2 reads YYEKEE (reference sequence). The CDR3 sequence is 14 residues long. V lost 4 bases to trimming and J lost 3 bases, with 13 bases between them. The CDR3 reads CASSPQGGHTEAFF. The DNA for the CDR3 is TGTGCCAGCAGCCCTCAGGGCGGACACACTGAAGCTTTCTTT.

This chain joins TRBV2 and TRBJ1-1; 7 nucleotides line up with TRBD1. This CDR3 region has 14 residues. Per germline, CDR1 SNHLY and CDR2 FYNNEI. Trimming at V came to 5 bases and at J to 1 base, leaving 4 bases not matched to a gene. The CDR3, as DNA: TGTGCCAGCAGTTGGGACAGAAAGAACACTGAAGCTTTCTTT. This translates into CASSWDRKNTEAFF.

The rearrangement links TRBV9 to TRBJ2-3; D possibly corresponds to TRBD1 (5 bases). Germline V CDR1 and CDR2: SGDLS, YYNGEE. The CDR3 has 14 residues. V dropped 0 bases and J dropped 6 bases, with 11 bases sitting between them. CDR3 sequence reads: CASSVVRVGDTQYF. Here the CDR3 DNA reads TGTGCCAGCAGCGTAGTCAGGGTAGGGGATACGCAGTATTTT.

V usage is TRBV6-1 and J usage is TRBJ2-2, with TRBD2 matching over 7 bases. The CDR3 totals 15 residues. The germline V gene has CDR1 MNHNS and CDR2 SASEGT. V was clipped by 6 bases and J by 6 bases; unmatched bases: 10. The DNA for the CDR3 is TGTGCCAGCAGCCAGGGAGGGAGGGCCTCCGGGGAGCTGTTTTTT. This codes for CASSQGGRASGELFF.

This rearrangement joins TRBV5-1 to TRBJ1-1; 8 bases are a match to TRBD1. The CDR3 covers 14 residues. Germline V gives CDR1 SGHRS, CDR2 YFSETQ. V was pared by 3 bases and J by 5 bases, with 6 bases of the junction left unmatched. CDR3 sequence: CASSWTGIETEAFF. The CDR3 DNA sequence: TGCGCCAGCAGCTGGACAGGGATTGAAACTGAAGCTTTCTTT.

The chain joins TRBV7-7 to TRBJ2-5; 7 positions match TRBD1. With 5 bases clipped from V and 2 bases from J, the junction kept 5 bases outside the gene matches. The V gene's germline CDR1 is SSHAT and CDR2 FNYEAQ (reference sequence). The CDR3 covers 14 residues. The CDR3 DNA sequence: TGTGCCAGCAGCCTAACACAGGGGCAAGAGACCCAGTACTTC. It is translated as CASSLTQGQETQYF.

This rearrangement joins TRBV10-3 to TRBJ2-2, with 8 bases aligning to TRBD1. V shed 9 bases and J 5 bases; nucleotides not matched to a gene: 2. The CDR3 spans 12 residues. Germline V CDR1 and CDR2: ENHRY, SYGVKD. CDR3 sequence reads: CAIQGVTGELFF. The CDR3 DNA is TGTGCCATACAGGGGGTGACCGGGGAGCTGTTTTTT.

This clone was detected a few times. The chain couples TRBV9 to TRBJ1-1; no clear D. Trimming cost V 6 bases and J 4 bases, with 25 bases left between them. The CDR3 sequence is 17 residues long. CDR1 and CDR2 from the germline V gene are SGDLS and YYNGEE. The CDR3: CASTRNEQAPILTEAFF. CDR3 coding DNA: TGTGCCAGCACCAGGAACGAGCAGGCCCCTATTCTCACTGAAGCTTTCTTT.

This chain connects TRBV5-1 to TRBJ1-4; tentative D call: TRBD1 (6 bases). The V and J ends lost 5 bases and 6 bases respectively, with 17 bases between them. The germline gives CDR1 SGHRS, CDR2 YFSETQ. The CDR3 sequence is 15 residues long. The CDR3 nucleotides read TGCGCCAGCAGTCCTCAGGGGTCAGGGGATGAAAAACTGTTTTTT. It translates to CASSPQGSGDEKLFF.

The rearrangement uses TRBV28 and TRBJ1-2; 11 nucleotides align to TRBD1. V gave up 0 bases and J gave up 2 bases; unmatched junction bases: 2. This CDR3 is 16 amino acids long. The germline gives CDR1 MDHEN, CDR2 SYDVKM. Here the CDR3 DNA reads TGTGCCAGCAGTTTATGGGGACAGGGGGGAAACTATGGCTACACCTTC. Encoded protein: CASSLWGQGGNYGYTF.

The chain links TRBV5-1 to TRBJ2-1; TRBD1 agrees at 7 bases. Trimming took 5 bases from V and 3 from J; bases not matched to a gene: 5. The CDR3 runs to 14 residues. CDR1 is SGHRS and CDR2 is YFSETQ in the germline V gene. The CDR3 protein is CASRWAGGYNEQFF. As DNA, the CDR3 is TGCGCCAGCAGATGGGCAGGGGGCTACAATGAGCAGTTCTTC.

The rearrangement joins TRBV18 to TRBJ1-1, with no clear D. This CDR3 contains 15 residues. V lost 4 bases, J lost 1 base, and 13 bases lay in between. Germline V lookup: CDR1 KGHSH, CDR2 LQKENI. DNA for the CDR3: TGTGCCAGCTCACGGCGGGAAGGGAGGAACACTGAAGCTTTCTTT. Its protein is CASSRREGRNTEAFF.

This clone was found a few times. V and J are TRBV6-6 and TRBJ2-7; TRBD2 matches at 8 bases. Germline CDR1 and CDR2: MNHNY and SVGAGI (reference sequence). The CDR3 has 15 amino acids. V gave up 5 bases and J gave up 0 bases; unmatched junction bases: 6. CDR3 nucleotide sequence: TGTGCCAGCAGTAACCTAGCGGGTAGCTCCTACGAGCAGTACTTC. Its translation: CASSNLAGSSYEQYF.

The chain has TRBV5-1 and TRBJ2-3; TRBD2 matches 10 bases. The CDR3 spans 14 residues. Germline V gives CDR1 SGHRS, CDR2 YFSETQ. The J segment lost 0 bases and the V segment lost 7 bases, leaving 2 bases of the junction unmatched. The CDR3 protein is CASGLAVSTDTQYF. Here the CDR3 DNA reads TGCGCCAGCGGACTAGCGGTCAGCACAGATACGCAGTATTTT.

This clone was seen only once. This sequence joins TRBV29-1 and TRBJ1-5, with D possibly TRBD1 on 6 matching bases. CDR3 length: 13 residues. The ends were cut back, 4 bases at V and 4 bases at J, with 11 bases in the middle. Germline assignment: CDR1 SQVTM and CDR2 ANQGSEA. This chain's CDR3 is CSVAGGANQPQHF. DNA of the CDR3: TGCAGCGTTGCTGGGGGGGCGAATCAGCCCCAGCATTTT.

The DNA of the CDR3 is TGTGCCATCAGTGAGTCGAAAGGACAGGGCCGCAATGAAAAACTGTTTTTT. Protein product: CAISESKGQGRNEKLFF. V gene TRBV10-3 combines with J gene TRBJ1-4; 8 bases align to TRBD1. V shed 0 bases and J 5 bases; nucleotides not matched to a gene: 8. The CDR3 runs 17 residues. CDR1 is ENHRY, CDR2 SYGVKD, per germline.

The CDR3 nucleotides read TGCGCCAGCAGCTCCTCTAGCGGAACCTACAATGAGCAGTTCTTC. Translation: CASSSSSGTYNEQFF. This chain joins TRBV5-1 and TRBJ2-1, with 7 bases matching TRBD2. This CDR3 region has 15 residues. Germline V gene sequence: CDR1 SGHRS, CDR2 YFSETQ. V shed 3 bases and J 2 bases; nucleotides not matched to a gene: 5.

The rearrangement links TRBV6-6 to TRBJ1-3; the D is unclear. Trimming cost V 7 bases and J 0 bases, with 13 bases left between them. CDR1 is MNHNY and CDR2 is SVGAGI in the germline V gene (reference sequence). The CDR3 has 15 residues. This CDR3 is CASKGTGSSGNTIYF. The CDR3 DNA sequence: TGTGCCAGCAAAGGCACGGGGAGCTCTGGAAACACCATATATTTT.

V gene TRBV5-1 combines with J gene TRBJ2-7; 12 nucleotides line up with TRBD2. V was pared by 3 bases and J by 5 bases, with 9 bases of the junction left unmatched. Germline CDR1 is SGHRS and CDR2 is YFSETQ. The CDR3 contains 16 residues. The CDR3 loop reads CASSSTSGSKMDEQYF. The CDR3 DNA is TGCGCCAGCAGCTCGACTAGCGGGAGTAAAATGGACGAGCAGTACTTC.

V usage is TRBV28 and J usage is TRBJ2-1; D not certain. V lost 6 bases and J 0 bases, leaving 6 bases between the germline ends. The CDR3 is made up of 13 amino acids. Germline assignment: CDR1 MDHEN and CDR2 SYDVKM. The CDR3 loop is CASSADSYNEQFF. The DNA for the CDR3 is TGTGCCAGCAGCGCGGACTCCTACAATGAGCAGTTCTTC.